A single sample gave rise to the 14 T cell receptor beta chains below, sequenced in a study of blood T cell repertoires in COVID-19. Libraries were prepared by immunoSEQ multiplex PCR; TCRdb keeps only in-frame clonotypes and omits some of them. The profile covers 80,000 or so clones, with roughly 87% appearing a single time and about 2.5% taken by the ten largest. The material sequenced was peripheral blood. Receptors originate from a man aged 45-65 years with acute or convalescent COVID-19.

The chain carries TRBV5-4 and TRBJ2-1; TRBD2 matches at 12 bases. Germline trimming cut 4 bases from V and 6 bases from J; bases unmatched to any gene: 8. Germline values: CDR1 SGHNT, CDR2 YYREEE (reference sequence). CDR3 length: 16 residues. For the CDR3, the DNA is TGTGCCAGCAGCGACCTAGCGGGGGGGCTAGGCAATGAGCAGTTCTTC. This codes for CASSDLAGGLGNEQFF.

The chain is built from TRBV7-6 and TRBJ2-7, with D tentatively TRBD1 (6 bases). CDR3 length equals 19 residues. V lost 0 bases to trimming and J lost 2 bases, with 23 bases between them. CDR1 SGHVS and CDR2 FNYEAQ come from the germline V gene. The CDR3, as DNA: TGTGCCAGCAGCTTAGCGCCCCTAGAACGAGGGGACACTGCCTACGAGCAGTACTTC. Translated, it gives CASSLAPLERGDTAYEQYF.

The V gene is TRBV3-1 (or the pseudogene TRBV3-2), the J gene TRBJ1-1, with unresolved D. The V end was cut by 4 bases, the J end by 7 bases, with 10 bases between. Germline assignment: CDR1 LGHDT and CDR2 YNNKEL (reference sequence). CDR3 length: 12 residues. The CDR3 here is CASSRIKHEAFF. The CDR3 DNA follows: TGTGCCAGCAGCCGTATAAAACATGAAGCTTTCTTT.

This chain's CDR3 is CASSLAREETQYF. The CDR3 DNA reads TGTGCCAGCAGCTTAGCGCGGGAAGAGACCCAGTACTTC. This chain uses TRBV11-2 with TRBJ2-5; tentative D call: TRBD2 (5 bases). The CDR3 has 13 amino acids. Per germline, CDR1 SGHAT and CDR2 FQNNGV. With 1 base removed from V and 3 bases from J, the gap between germline ends came to 6 bases.

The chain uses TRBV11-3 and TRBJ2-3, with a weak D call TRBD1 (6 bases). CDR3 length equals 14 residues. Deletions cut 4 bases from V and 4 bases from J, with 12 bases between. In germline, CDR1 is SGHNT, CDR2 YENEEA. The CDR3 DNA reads TGTGCCAGCAGCTCACCCCGACAGGCAGATACGCAGTATTTT. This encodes CASSSPRQADTQYF.

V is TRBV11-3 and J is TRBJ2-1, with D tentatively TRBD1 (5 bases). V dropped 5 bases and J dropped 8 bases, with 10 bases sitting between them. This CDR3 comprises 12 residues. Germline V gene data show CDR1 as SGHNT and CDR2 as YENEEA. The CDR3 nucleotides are TGTGCCAGCAGCCCAACAGGACATGAGCAGTTCTTC. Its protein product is CASSPTGHEQFF.

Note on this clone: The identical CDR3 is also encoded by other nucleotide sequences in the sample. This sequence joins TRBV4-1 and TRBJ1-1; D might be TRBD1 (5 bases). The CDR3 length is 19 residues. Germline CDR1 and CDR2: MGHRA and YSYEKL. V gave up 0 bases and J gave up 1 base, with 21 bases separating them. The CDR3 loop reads CASSQDPLFSTGTNTEAFF. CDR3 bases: TGCGCCAGCAGCCAAGATCCCCTTTTTAGTACAGGAACGAACACTGAAGCTTTCTTT.

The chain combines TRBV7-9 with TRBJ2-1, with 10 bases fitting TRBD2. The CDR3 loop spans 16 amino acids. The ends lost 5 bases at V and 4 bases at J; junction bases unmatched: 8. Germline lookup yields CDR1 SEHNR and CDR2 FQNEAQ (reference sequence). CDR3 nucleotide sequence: TGTGCCAGCAGCCCATCGGGACTAGCGCTTTACAATGAGCAGTTCTTC. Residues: CASSPSGLALYNEQFF.

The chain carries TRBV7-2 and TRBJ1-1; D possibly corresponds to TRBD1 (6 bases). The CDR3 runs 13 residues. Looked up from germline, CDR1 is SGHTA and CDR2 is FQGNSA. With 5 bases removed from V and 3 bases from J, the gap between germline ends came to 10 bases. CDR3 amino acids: CASSLQGDTEAFF. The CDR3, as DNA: TGTGCCAGCAGCCTACAGGGAGACACTGAAGCTTTCTTT.

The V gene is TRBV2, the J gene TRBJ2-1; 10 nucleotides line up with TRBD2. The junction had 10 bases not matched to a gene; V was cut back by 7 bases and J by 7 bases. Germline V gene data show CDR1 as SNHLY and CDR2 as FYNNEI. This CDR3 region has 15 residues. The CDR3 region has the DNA TGTGCCAGCACCACGCGGGCTAGCGGGAGAAATGAGCAGTTCTTC. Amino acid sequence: CASTTRASGRNEQFF.

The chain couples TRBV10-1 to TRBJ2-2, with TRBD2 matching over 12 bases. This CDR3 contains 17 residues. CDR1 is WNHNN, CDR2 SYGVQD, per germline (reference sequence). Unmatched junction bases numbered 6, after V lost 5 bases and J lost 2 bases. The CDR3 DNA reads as TGCGCCAGCAGTTACGGGACTAGCGGGCCTAACACCGGGGAGCTGTTTTTT. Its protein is CASSYGTSGPNTGELFF.

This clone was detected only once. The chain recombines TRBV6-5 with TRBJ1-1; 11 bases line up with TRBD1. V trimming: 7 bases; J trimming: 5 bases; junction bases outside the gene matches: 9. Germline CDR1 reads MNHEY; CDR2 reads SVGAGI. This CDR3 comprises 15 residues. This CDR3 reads CASIGDRGDWTEAFF. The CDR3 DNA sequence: TGTGCCAGCATTGGGGACAGGGGGGATTGGACTGAAGCTTTCTTT.

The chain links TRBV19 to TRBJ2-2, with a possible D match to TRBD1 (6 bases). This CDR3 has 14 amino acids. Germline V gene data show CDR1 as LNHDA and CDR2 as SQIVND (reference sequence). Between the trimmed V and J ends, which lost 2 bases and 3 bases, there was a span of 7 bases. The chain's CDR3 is CASSITGYTGELFF. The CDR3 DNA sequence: TGTGCCAGTAGTATAACAGGGTACACCGGGGAGCTGTTTTTT. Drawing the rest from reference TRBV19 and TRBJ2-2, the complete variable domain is DGGITQSPKYLFRKEGQNVTLSCEQNLNHDAMYWYRQDPGQGLRLIYYSQIVNDFQKGDIAEGYSVSREKKESFPLTVTSAQKNPTAFYLCASSITGYTGELFFGEGSRLTVL.

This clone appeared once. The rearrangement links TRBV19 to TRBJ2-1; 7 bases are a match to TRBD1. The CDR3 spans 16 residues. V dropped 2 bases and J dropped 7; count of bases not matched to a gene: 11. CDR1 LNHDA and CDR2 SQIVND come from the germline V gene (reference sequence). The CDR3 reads CASSIHQDRLWNEQFF. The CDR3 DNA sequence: TGTGCCAGTAGTATACACCAGGACAGGTTGTGGAATGAGCAGTTCTTC.